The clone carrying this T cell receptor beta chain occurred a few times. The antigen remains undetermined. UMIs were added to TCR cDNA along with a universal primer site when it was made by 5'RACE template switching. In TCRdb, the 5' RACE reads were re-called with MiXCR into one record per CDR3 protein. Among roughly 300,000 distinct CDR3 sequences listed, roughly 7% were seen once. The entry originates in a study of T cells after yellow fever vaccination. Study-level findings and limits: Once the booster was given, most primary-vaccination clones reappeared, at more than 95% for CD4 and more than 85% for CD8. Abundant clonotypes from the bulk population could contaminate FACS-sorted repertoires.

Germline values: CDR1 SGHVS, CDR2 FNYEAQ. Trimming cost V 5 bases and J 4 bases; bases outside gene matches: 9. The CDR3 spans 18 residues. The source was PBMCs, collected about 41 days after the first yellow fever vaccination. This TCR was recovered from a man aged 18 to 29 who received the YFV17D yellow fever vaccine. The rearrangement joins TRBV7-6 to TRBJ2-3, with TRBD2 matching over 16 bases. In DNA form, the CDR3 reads TGTGCCAGCAGCGTGAGTGGGACTAGCGGGGGGGTCCCAGATACGCAGTATTTT. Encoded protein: CASSVSGTSGGVPDTQYF.